The text below deals with one T cell receptor (beta chain). Its antigen is not identified. V shed 9 bases and J shed 4 bases, with 21 bases lying between them. There are 15 residues in the CDR3. This sample is part of a study of T cell repertoires in cytomegalovirus infection. One entry per CDR3 protein results from TCRdb running MiXCR on the reads. This table has approximately 43,000 distinct CDR3 sequences, approximately 22% appearing once. Overall study findings and caveats: Cumulative public TCR beta family frequency identified carriers of CMV plus the relevant HLA. HLA-C-restricted CMV-specific TCR beta clonotypes were dominant in the ex vivo response.

The sequence derives from a human donor in good health (CMV status not recorded). Some clones in this sample may be carry-over from other donors' samples. V gene TRBV12-3 or TRBV12-4 combines with J gene TRBJ2-5, with D perhaps matching TRBD1 (6 bases). The sequenced material came from PBMCs, sequenced either directly or after in vitro stimulation (not recorded which). The CDR3: CARTLVQGRAETQYF. The CDR3, as DNA: TGTGCCAGGACCCTGGTCCAGGGGCGCGCAGAGACCCAGTACTTC.